The 12 T cell receptor beta chains presented below share a single source sample, sequenced in a study of beta chain features in type 1 diabetes. TCRB transcripts that were expressed got sequenced, as all of the isolated RNA had been reverse transcribed. Method: immunoSEQ multiplex PCR; TCRdb's copy keeps in-frame clones and lacks some. The sample records about 40,000 clones, roughly 49% being singletons. Sequencing was performed on central memory CD4+ T cells from blood. The receptors shown here come from a woman aged 18-30 years in good health.

The CDR3 loop is CAWSAYGGANVLTF. The CDR3 region has the DNA TGTGCCTGGAGCGCCTACGGTGGGGCCAACGTCCTGACTTTC. The chain couples TRBV30 to TRBJ2-6; D unclear. Germline V CDR1 and CDR2: GTSNPN, SVGIG (reference sequence). This CDR3 has 14 residues. Trimming cost V 3 bases and J 3 bases, with 9 bases left between them.

The chain employs TRBV15 and TRBJ1-4; the D gene is possibly TRBD1 (5 bases). The CDR3 totals 16 residues. V lost 5 bases to trimming and J lost 7 bases, with 20 bases between them. From germline, CDR1 is LNHNV and CDR2 YYDKDF (reference sequence). CDR3: CATSSKVVLTGEKLFF. DNA of the CDR3: TGTGCCACCAGCTCCAAGGTCGTATTAACAGGTGAAAAACTGTTTTTT.

This clone came up a few times. The V call is TRBV20-1, the J call TRBJ2-5, with unresolved D. CDR1 DFQATT and CDR2 SNEGSKA come from the germline V gene (reference sequence). CDR3 length: 11 residues. Trimming took 5 bases from V and 2 from J, leaving 6 bases between them. The CDR3 DNA follows: TGCAGTGCTGGCAGGCAAGAGACCCAGTACTTC. Protein sequence: CSAGRQETQYF.

CDR3 amino acids: CASSSSGRGTGQFF. The CDR3 nucleotides read TGTGCCAGCAGTTCTAGCGGGAGGGGGACGGGACAGTTCTTC. This chain connects TRBV6-1 to TRBJ2-1, with 12 bases fitting TRBD2. The germline V gene has CDR1 MNHNS and CDR2 SASEGT. V dropped 5 bases and J dropped 13; count of bases not matched to a gene: 9. The CDR3 totals 14 residues.

This chain uses TRBV7-2 with TRBJ2-5, with 7 bases matching TRBD2. The CDR3 consists of 17 residues. V was clipped by 0 bases and J by 2 bases; unmatched bases: 9. CDR1 and CDR2 (germline): SGHTA, FQGNSA. The CDR3 coding sequence is TGTGCCAGCAGCTTAGCTAGGACTAGTTGGGGGCAAGAGACCCAGTACTTC. Protein product: CASSLARTSWGQETQYF.

This clone was detected only once. The chain recombines TRBV19 with TRBJ2-5; no firm D call. V was cut by 5 bases and J by 5 bases, with 18 bases left in between. Germline CDR1 LNHDA, CDR2 SQIVND (reference sequence). The CDR3 totals 15 residues. CDR3 protein: CASSSVQNVGETQYF. The CDR3, as DNA: TGTGCCAGTAGTTCAGTACAGAACGTTGGGGAGACCCAGTACTTC.

The chain links TRBV2 to TRBJ2-5; 12 positions agree with TRBD2. This CDR3 region has 14 residues. The J segment lost 5 bases and the V segment lost 6 bases, leaving 4 bases of the junction unmatched. Looked up from germline, CDR1 is SNHLY and CDR2 is FYNNEI. CDR3 DNA sequence: TGTGCCAGCAGCCTAGCGGGGGGGCGTGAGACCCAGTACTTC. This translates into CASSLAGGRETQYF.

The rearrangement joins TRBV4-1 to TRBJ2-1; 9 bases fit TRBD2. V shed 3 bases and J 8 bases; nucleotides not matched to a gene: 5. From germline, CDR1 is MGHRA and CDR2 YSYEKL. This CDR3 region has 14 residues. The CDR3 here is CASSQREGNYEQFF. The DNA for the CDR3 is TGCGCCAGCAGCCAGCGGGAGGGGAATTATGAGCAGTTCTTC.

The V and J genes are TRBV5-4 and TRBJ1-4; weak D call: TRBD1 (6 bases). V lost 3 bases to trimming and J lost 5 bases, with 14 bases between them. Germline V gene sequence: CDR1 SGHNT, CDR2 YYREEE (reference sequence). This CDR3 is built from 15 residues. The CDR3 DNA follows: TGTGCCAGCAGCTCGGATGGGGGGGCCAATGAAAAACTGTTTTTT. Protein: CASSSDGGANEKLFF. Based on the CDR3 plus reference TRBV5-4 and TRBJ1-4, the full variable domain is ETGVTQSPTHLIKTRGQQVTLRCSSQSGHNTVSWYQQALGQGPQFIFQYYREEENGRGNFPPRFSGLQFPNYSSELNVNALELDDSALYLCASSSDGGANEKLFFGSGTQLSVL.

The chain combines TRBV2 with TRBJ1-2, with 10 bases identical to TRBD1. This CDR3 has 14 amino acids. V lost 5 bases, J lost 4 bases, and 4 bases stayed unmatched. CDR1 is SNHLY, CDR2 FYNNEI, per germline. The CDR3 nucleotides read TGTGCCAGCAGTATGGGACAGGGGCCCTATGGCTACACCTTC. This translates into CASSMGQGPYGYTF.

V is TRBV18 and J is TRBJ1-1; 9 bases map to TRBD1. The CDR3 loop spans 15 amino acids. Germline assignment: CDR1 KGHSH and CDR2 LQKENI. V lost 3 bases to trimming and J lost 6 bases; unmatched junction nucleotides: 8. In DNA, the CDR3 is TGTGCCAGCTCACCCCGGGACAGGGTGGCCCCTGAAGCTTTCTTT. This translates into CASSPRDRVAPEAFF.

The V and J genes are TRBV27 and TRBJ2-1; no definite D call. This CDR3 spans 15 amino acids. Between the trimmed V and J ends, which lost 5 bases and 0 bases, there was a span of 11 bases. Germline-derived CDR1 and CDR2 are MNHEY and SMNVEV (reference sequence). CDR3 bases: TGTGCCAGCAGTCTTATCAGCGCCTCCTACAATGAGCAGTTCTTC. This translates into CASSLISASYNEQFF.